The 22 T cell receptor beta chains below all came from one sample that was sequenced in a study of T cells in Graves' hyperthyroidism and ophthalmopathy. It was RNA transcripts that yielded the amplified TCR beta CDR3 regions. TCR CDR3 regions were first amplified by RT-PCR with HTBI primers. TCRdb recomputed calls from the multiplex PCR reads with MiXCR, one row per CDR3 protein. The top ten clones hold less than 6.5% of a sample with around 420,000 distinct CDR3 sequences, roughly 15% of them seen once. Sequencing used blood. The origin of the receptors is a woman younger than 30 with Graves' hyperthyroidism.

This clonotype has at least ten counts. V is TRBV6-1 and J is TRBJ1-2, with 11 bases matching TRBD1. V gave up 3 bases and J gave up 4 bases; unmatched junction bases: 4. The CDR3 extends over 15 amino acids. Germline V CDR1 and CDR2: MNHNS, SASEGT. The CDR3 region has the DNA TGTGCCAGCAGTGACCGGGACAGGGGGTTCTATGGCTACACCTTC. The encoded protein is CASSDRDRGFYGYTF.

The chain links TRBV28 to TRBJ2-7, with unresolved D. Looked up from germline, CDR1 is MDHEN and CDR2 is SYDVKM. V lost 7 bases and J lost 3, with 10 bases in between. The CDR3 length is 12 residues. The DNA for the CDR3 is TGTGCCAGCATACAAGACGGCTACGAGCAGTACTTC. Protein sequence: CASIQDGYEQYF.

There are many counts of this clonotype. CDR3 sequence reads: CSARDSRAGGHNEQFF. DNA for the CDR3: TGCAGTGCTAGAGACTCTCGGGCGGGAGGTCACAATGAGCAGTTCTTC. V gene TRBV20-1 combines with J gene TRBJ2-1; 8 bases are a match to TRBD2. Per the germline V gene, CDR1 is DFQATT and CDR2 is SNEGSKA (reference sequence). The CDR3 is made up of 16 amino acids. The junction had 9 bases not matched to a gene; V was cut back by 0 bases and J by 5 bases.

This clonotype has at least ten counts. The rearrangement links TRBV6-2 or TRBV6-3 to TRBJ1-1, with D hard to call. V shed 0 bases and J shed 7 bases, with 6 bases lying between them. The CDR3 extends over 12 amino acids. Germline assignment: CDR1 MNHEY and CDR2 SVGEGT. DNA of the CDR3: TGTGCCAGCAGTTACTCAGGGAATGAAGCTTTCTTT. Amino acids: CASSYSGNEAFF.

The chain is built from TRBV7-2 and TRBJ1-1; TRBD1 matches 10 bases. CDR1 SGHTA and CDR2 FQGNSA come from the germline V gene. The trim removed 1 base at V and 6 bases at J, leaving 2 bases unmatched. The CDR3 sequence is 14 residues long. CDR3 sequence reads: CASSLGDRGSEAFF. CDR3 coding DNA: TGTGCCAGCAGCTTAGGGGACAGGGGCTCTGAAGCTTTCTTT.

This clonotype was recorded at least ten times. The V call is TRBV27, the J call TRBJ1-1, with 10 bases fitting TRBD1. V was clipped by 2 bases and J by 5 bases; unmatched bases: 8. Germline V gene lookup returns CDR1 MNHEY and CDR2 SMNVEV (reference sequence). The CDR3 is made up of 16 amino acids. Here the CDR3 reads CASSLRGDRGGTEAFF. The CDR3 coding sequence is TGTGCCAGCAGTTTAAGGGGGGACAGGGGTGGAACTGAAGCTTTCTTT.

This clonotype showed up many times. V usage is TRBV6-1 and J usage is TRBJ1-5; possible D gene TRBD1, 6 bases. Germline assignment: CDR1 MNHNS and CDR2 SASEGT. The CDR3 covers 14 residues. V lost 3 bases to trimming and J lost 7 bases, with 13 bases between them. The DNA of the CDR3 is TGTGCCAGCAGTGATCTAGACAGGTTCCAGCCCCAGCATTTT. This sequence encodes CASSDLDRFQPQHF.

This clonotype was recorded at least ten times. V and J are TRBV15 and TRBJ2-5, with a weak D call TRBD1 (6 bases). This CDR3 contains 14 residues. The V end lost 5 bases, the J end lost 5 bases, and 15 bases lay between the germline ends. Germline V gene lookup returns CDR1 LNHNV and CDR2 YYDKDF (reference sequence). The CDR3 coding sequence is TGTGCCACCAGCTCCACCCAGGGGCTCGAGACCCAGTACTTC. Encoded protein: CATSSTQGLETQYF.

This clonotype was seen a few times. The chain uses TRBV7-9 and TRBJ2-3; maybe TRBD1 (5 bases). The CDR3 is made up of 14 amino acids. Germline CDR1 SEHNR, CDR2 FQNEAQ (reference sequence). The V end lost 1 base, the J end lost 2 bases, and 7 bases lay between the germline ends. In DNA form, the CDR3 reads TGTGCCAGCAGCTTAGTACAGGCCACAGATACGCAGTATTTT. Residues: CASSLVQATDTQYF.

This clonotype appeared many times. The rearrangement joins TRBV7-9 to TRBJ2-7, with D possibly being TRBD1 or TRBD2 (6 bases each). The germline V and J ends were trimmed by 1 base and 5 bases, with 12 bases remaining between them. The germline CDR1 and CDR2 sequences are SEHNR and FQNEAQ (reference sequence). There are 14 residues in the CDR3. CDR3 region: CASSLVSGANEQYF. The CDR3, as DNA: TGTGCCAGCAGCTTAGTCTCGGGGGCTAACGAGCAGTACTTC.

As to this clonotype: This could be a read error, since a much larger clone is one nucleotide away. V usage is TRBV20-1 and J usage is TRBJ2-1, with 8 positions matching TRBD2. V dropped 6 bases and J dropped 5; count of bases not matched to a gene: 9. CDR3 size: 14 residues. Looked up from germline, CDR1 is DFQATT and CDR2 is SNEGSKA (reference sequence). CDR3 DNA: TGCAGTGCCCACGTCCCGGGGGGGGACAATGAGCAGTTCTTC. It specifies CSAHVPGGDNEQFF.

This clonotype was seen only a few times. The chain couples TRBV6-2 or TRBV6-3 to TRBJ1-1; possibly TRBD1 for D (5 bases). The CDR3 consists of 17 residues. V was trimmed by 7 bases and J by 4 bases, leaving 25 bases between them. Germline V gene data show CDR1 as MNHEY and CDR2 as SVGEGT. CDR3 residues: CASTSPLFRGEVTEAFF. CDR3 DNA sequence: TGTGCCAGCACCTCCCCTCTGTTTCGAGGGGAGGTCACTGAAGCTTTCTTT.

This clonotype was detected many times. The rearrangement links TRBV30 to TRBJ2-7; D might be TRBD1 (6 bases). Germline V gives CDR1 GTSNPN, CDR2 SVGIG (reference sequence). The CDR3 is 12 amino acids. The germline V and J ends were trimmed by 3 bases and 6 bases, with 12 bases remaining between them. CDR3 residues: CAWSHTGFEQYF. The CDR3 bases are TGTGCCTGGAGCCATACAGGGTTCGAGCAGTACTTC.

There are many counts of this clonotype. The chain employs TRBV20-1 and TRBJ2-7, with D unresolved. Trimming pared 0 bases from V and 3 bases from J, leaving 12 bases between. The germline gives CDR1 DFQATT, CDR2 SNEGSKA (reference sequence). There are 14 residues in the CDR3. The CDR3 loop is CSARDDSTGYEQYF. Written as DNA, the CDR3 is TGCAGTGCTAGAGATGATAGTACGGGCTACGAGCAGTACTTC.

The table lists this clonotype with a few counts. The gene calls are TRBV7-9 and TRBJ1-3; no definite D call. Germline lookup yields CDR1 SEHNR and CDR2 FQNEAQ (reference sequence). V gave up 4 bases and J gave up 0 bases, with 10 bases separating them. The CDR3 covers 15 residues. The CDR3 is CASSSDGFSGNTIYF. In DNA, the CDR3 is TGTGCCAGCAGCTCGGACGGATTCTCTGGAAACACCATATATTTT.

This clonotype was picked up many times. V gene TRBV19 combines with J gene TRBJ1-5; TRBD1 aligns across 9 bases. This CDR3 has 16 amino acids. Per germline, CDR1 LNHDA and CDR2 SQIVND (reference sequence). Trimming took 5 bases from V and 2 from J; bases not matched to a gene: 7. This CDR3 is CASSEHRGHGNQPQHF. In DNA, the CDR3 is TGTGCCAGTAGTGAGCACAGGGGGCATGGCAATCAGCCCCAGCATTTT.

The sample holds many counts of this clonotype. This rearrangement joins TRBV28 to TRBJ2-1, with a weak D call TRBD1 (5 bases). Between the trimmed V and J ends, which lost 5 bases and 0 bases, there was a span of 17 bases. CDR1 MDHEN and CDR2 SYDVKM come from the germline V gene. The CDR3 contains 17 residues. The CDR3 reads CASSLFRTKTSYNEQFF. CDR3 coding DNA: TGTGCCAGCAGTCTTTTCCGGACAAAAACCTCCTACAATGAGCAGTTCTTC.

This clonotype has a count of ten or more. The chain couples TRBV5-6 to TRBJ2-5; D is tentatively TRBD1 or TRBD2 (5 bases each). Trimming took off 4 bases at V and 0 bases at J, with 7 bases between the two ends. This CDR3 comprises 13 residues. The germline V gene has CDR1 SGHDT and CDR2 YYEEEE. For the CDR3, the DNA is TGTGCCAGCAGCCCGGGACACCAAGAGACCCAGTACTTC. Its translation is CASSPGHQETQYF.

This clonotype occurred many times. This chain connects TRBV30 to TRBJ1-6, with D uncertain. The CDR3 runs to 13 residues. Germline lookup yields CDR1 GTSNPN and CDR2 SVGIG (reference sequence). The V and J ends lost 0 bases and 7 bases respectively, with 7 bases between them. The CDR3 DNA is TGTGCCTGGAGTGTAGGCGGCAATTCACCCCTCCACTTT. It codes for CAWSVGGNSPLHF. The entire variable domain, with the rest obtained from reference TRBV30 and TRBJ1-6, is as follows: SQTIHQWPATLVQPVGSPLSLECTVEGTSNPNLYWYRQAAGRGLQLLFYSVGIGQISSEVPQNLSASRPQDRQFILSSKKLLLSDSGFYLCAWSVGGNSPLHFGNGTRLTVT.

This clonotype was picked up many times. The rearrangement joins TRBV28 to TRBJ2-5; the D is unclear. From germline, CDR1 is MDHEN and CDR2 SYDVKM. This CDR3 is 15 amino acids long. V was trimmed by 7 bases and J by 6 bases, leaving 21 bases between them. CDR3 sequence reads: CASTTPRSQPQTQYF. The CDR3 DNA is TGTGCCAGCACTACCCCCCGTTCCCAGCCCCAGACCCAGTACTTC.

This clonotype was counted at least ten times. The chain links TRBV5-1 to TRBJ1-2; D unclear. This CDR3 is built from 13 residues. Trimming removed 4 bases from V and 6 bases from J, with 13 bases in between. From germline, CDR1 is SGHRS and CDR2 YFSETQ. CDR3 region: CASSGGQLHGYTF. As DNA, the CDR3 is TGCGCCAGCAGCGGCGGTCAGTTACATGGCTACACCTTC. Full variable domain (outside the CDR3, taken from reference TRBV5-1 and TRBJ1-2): KAGVTQTPRYLIKTRGQQVTLSCSPISGHRSVSWYQQTPGQGLQFLFEYFSETQRNKGNFPGRFSGRQFSNSRSEMNVSTLELGDSALYLCASSGGQLHGYTFGSGTRLTVV.

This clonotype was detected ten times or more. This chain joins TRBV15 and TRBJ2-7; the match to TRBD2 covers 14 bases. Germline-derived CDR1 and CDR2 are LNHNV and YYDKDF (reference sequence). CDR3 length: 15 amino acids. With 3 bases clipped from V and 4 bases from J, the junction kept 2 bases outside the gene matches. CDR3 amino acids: CATSSGLAGGYEQYF. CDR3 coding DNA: TGTGCCACCAGCAGCGGACTAGCGGGAGGATACGAGCAGTACTTC.